Described below is a single T cell receptor beta chain sequence and its context. The junction had 14 bases not matched to a gene; V was cut back by 6 bases and J by 9 bases. Germline CDR1 reads SGHRS; CDR2 reads YFSETQ. This CDR3 comprises 15 residues. The sample is drawn from a study of OX40 agonist ivuxolimab in advanced cancers. Study information: Cancers in dose escalation were hepatocellular, melanoma, renal cell and head and neck.

Produced via immunoSEQ multiplex PCR; TCRdb's table is partial and in-frame only. The sample has about 39,000 clones, 75% to 90% seen once. This receptor was taken from an adult with an advanced solid tumor such as melanoma, head and neck, liver or kidney cancer. The chain combines TRBV5-1 with TRBJ2-1, with 8 bases aligning to TRBD2. The starting material was CD4+ or CD8+ T cells sorted from blood, obtained in a trial of the OX40 agonist ivuxolimab. CDR3 in amino acids: CASTGLGPGGSEQFF. The CDR3 region has the DNA TGCGCCAGCACTGGACTGGGACCGGGAGGGAGTGAGCAGTTCTTC.